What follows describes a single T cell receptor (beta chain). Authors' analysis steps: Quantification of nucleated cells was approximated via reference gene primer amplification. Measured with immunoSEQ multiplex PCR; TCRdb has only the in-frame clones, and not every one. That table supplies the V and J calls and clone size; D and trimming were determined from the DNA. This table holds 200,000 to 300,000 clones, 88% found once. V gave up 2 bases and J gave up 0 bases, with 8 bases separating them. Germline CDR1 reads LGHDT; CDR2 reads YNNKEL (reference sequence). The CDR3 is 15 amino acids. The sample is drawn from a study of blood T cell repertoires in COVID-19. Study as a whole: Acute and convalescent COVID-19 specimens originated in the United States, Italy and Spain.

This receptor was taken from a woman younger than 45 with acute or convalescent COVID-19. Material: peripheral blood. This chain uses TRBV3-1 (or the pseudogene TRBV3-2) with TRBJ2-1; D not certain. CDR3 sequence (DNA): TGTGCCAGCAGCCAAAGCCGGAGCTCCTACAATGAGCAGTTCTTC. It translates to CASSQSRSSYNEQFF.